These T cell receptor beta chains were read from a single sample in a study of T-cell reconstitution after alpha-beta-depleted transplantation in children. TCRdb re-derived calls from the PCR reads in MiXCR, one entry per CDR3 protein. The table lists about 580,000 distinct CDR3 sequences, under 25% of them singletons, with over 12% in the top ten. The sample here was PBMCs, mostly from graft donor cells, taken 360 days after TCRalphabeta/CD19-depleted stem cell transplant. These receptor sequences come from a boy under two years old who had a stem cell transplant for acute myeloid leukemia, so the T cells may come from the graft donor. The CDR3 runs from the conserved cysteine through the conserved F or W. The D gene is left open where the match is weak.

TRBJ1-2	.	TRBV30	CAWSVVYGYTF
TRBJ2-7	.	TRBV9	CASSVEGNPYEQYF
TRBJ1-5	.	TRBV6-2/TRBV6-3	CASIGSYPEDGKGNQPQHF
TRBJ2-5	.	TRBV13	CASSSLTRQAFEETQYF
TRBJ2-7	TRBD1	TRBV7-9	CASSSRDRVHEQYF
TRBJ1-1	.	TRBV21-1	CASSKTPYTEAFF
TRBJ1-5	.	TRBV20-1	CSARVGPNIYQPQHF
TRBJ2-2	.	TRBV6-2/TRBV6-3	CASRRGAGELFF
TRBJ2-1	TRBD1	TRBV7-3	CASSPDRGAVNEQFF
TRBJ1-1	TRBD1	TRBV7-2	CASSGTGGGNTEAFF
TRBJ1-2	.	TRBV9	CASSVGPPLDKGHYGYTF
TRBJ1-3	TRBD1	TRBV20-1	CSAGSGQGNTIYF
TRBJ2-7	.	TRBV15	CATSRVGRAYEQYF
TRBJ1-5	TRBD1	TRBV12-3/TRBV12-4	CASSFGSTGGSSNQPQHF
TRBJ2-5	.	TRBV6-5	CASSYSRLTQETQYF
TRBJ2-3	.	TRBV18	CASSPEDTQYF
TRBJ1-1	.	TRBV12-3/TRBV12-4	CASSFRTEAFF
TRBJ2-1	.	TRBV12-3/TRBV12-4	CASSLEGPGSYNEQFF
TRBJ1-1	.	TRBV12-3/TRBV12-4	CASSSTSNTEAFF
TRBJ1-1	.	TRBV4-3	CASSQEEGWGTEAFF
TRBJ2-3	TRBD1	TRBV25-1	CASSEGQGVGDTQYF
TRBJ1-1	.	TRBV15	CATSSIRVLNTEAFF
TRBJ2-7	.	TRBV20-1	CSARDDPVTDNSYEQYF
TRBJ1-1	.	TRBV7-2	CASSLVGSGGGTEAFF
TRBJ1-6	TRBD1	TRBV6-5	CASSYSGTVNSPLHF
TRBJ2-5	.	TRBV7-2	CASSDRVGKETQYF
TRBJ2-2	.	TRBV7-2	CASSRGQIHTGELFF
TRBJ2-7	.	TRBV6-5	CASSYSFLRGDEQYF
TRBJ2-7	.	TRBV5-1	CASSLSRDSEQYF
TRBJ2-7	TRBD2	TRBV10-2	CASSESASGRSYEQYF
TRBJ2-1	TRBD1	TRBV24-1	CATSDLGQGAVEQFF
TRBJ1-1	.	TRBV18	CASSPDRSEAFF
TRBJ2-3	.	TRBV12-3/TRBV12-4	CASSFDRQAADTQYF
TRBJ2-6	.	TRBV4-3	CASSQDNFRANVLTF
TRBJ2-1	.	TRBV6-5	CASSFTTGLGNNEQFF
TRBJ2-5	.	TRBV24-1	CATSDLETDQETQYF
TRBJ2-7	.	TRBV20-1	CSARDQYRGGGVYEQYF
TRBJ2-2	.	TRBV20-1	CSASRRGQNTGELFF
TRBJ2-3	.	TRBV6-1	CASSSLDVSDTQYF
TRBJ1-5	.	TRBV29-1	CSVVVGHANQPQHF
TRBJ2-5	.	TRBV24-1	CATSDWTDQETQYF
TRBJ2-1	TRBD2	TRBV5-6	CTSSSGLADNEQFF
TRBJ2-7	.	TRBV7-6	CASSLVATGGYEQYF
TRBJ2-1	TRBD1	TRBV7-8	CASSRQGLPNNEQFF
TRBJ2-2	.	TRBV18	CASSPTQINTGELFF
TRBJ1-1	.	TRBV5-6	CASSLGSGPNTEAFF
TRBJ1-1	TRBD1	TRBV6-5	CASSYMRGTGPVTEAFF
TRBJ2-1	.	TRBV7-6	CASSLMGSPNFNEQFF
TRBJ2-5	.	TRBV7-6	CASSLGLGVASLLQETQYF
TRBJ2-6	.	TRBV5-1	CASSLVPASSGANVLTF
TRBJ2-1	.	TRBV20-1	CSATRINEQFF